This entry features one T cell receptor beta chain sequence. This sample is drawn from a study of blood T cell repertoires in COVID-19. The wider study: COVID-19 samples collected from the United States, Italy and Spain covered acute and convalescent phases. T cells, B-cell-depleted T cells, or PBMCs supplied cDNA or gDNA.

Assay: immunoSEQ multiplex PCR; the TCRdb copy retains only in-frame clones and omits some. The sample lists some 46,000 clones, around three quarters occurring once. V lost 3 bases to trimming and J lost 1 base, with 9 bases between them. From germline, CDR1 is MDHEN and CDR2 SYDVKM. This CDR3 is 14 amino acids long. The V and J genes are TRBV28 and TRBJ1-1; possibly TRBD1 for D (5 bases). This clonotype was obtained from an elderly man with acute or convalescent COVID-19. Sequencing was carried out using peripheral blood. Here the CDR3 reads CASSFPGWNTEAFF. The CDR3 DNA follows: TGTGCCAGCAGTTTCCCAGGGTGGAACACTGAAGCTTTCTTT.